These 29 T cell receptor beta chains were all obtained from the same sample, sequenced in a study of identical twins. TCRdb passed the 5' RACE reads through MiXCR, listing each CDR3 protein once. This sample yields 1.5 million or so distinct CDR3 sequences, of which around a third are seen a single time; under 0.35% belongs to the top ten. The material sequenced was cord blood. The receptors derive from a newborn girl in good health.

V usage is TRBV25-1 and J usage is TRBJ2-1; the D gene is possibly TRBD1 (5 bases). The DNA end is more similar to TRBJ2-7, so the J call may be wrong. The CDR3 has 16 residues. Germline V gene sequence: CDR1 MGHDK, CDR2 SYGVNS. CDR3 region: CASSELVSGAYNEQYF. The CDR3 bases are TGTGCCAGCAGTGAATTGGTCTCTGGGGCCTACAATGAGCAGTACTTC.

This chain uses TRBV20-1 with TRBJ1-2, with D hard to call. V dropped 0 bases and J dropped 6 bases, with 5 bases sitting between them. This CDR3 has 11 residues. The germline V gene encodes CDR1 DFQATT and CDR2 SNEGSKA (reference sequence). The CDR3 region has the DNA TGCAGTGCTAGAGAACGGGATGGCTACACCTTC. This encodes CSARERDGYTF.

In this sample, this clonotype turned up a few times. V is TRBV6-2 or TRBV6-3 and J is TRBJ2-3, with D perhaps TRBD2 (6 bases). Per germline, CDR1 MNHEY and CDR2 SVGEGT. CDR3 length equals 14 residues. Trimming shortened V by 8 bases and J by 10 bases, and 22 bases separated the two germline ends. The DNA for the CDR3 is TGTGCCAGCGAGACCGGCGGGGCTAGGAGACCGCAGTATTTT. Translated, it gives CASETGGARRPQYF.

The J gene is TRBJ2-3, the V gene TRBV29-1; 8 bases map to TRBD1. Trimming at V came to 1 base and at J to 4 bases, leaving 4 bases not matched to a gene. Per germline, CDR1 SQVTM and CDR2 ANQGSEA. The CDR3 contains 14 residues. CDR3 sequence: CSVEAMTGADTQYF. The CDR3, as DNA: TGCAGCGTTGAAGCAATGACAGGGGCAGATACGCAGTATTTT.

The V and J genes are TRBV6-1 and TRBJ2-5, with a tentative D call TRBD1 (6 bases). The assigned J gene may be wrong: the sequence end matches TRBJ2-7 better. CDR3 length equals 14 residues. Per germline, CDR1 MNHNS and CDR2 SASEGT. The CDR3 here is CASSEKTGRYEQYF. The CDR3 DNA is TGTGCCAGCAGTGAAAAAACAGGGCGTTACGAGCAGTACTTC.

This clonotype was found a few times. The genes are TRBV28 and TRBJ2-5, with 8 nucleotides matching TRBD1. The junction had 12 bases not matched to a gene; V was cut back by 5 bases and J by 7 bases. The length of the CDR3 is 15 residues. Germline assignment: CDR1 MDHEN and CDR2 SYDVKM. The CDR3, as DNA: TGTGCCAGCAGTCGACAGGGGCAATCGAGTGTGACCCAGTACTTC. It is translated as CASSRQGQSSVTQYF.

This rearrangement joins TRBV7-8 to TRBJ2-1; no definite D call. CDR1 is SGHVS and CDR2 is FQNEAQ in the germline V gene. The CDR3 length is 13 residues. V was shortened by 2 bases and J by 9 bases, with 11 bases between the two germline ends. CDR3 DNA sequence: TGTGCCAGCAGCTTAATGACGTCGATTGAGCAGTTCTTC. This gives the protein CASSLMTSIEQFF.

This clonotype was seen only a few times. The chain uses TRBV5-1 and TRBJ1-5; 8 bases align to TRBD1. Germline CDR1 and CDR2: SGHRS and YFSETQ. The length of the CDR3 is 14 residues. The V gene end was trimmed by 4 bases and the J gene end by 7 bases; junction bases not matched to a gene: 7. The CDR3 sequence: CASSDGQGSQPQHF. The DNA for the CDR3 is TGCGCCAGCAGCGATGGACAGGGTAGCCAGCCCCAGCATTTT.

This clonotype was seen a single time. The V and J genes are TRBV2 and TRBJ2-5, with a tentative D call TRBD2 (5 bases). Germline assignment: CDR1 SNHLY and CDR2 FYNNEI. This CDR3 is 13 amino acids long. V was clipped by 6 bases and J by 5 bases, with 13 bases between them. The CDR3, as DNA: TGTGCCAGCAGCTCGGACTTCATGGAGACCCAGTACTTC. It yields the protein CASSSDFMETQYF.

On this clonotype itself: The junction and the germline gene differ at one end; a read error may be behind it. The J gene is TRBJ2-5, the V gene TRBV20-1; D gene uncertain. The last part of the DNA fits TRBJ2-7 better; the J call may be wrong. Germline V gives CDR1 DFQATT, CDR2 SNEGSKA (reference sequence). There are 12 residues in the CDR3. CDR3 nucleotides: TGCAGTGCTAGCCAGAGCTCCTGCGAGCAGTACTTC. Protein sequence: CSASQSSCEQYF.

A word on this clonotype: Just one base apart from a much larger clone, this may be a read error. The chain joins TRBV20-1 to TRBJ2-1, with no clear D. Per the germline V gene, CDR1 is DFQATT and CDR2 is SNEGSKA (reference sequence). Deletions cut 6 bases from V and 5 bases from J, with 17 bases between. This CDR3 spans 14 amino acids. Here the CDR3 DNA reads TGCAGTGCGTGGACCAAACCCAAACACAATGAGCAGTTCTTC. This codes for CSAWTKPKHNEQFF.

This clonotype was seen a handful of times. The chain uses TRBV4-1 and TRBJ2-1; D unclear. Germline V gene data show CDR1 as MGHRA and CDR2 as YSYEKL. The V end lost 3 bases, the J end lost 10 bases, and 10 bases lay between the germline ends. The CDR3 extends over 12 amino acids. CDR3: CASSHARGEQFF. The CDR3 bases are TGCGCCAGCAGCCATGCGAGAGGCGAGCAGTTCTTC.

This chain uses TRBV21-1 with TRBJ2-5; the table gives TRBD1 as D, unverified against the DNA. TRBV21-1 is an annotated pseudogene. The CDR3 is 14 amino acids. The CDR3 DNA follows: TGTGCCAGCAGCAAGGGTTTGGGGGGAGAGACCCAGTACTTC. Its translation: CASSKGLGGETQYF.

This clonotype was observed a few times. This chain joins TRBV4-1 and TRBJ1-5, with D possibly matching TRBD1 (6 bases). Germline V lookup: CDR1 MGHRA, CDR2 YSYEKL. The CDR3 sequence is 15 residues long. V lost 1 base and J 7 bases, leaving 14 bases between the germline ends. The CDR3 reads CASSQAAQGMQPQHF. In nucleotides, the CDR3 is TGCGCCAGCAGCCAAGCAGCCCAGGGGATGCAGCCCCAGCATTTT.

This clonotype was seen a single time. The CDR3 reads CASSLWPLYASLNNEQYF. CDR3 DNA sequence: TGTGCCAGCAGCTTATGGCCGCTGTATGCTAGCCTGAATAATGAGCAGTACTTC. The chain combines TRBV7-2 with TRBJ2-7, with D possibly TRBD2 on 5 matching bases. Trimming removed 2 bases from V and 7 bases from J, with 27 bases in between. This CDR3 is built from 18 residues. The V gene's germline CDR1 is SGHTA and CDR2 FQGNSA.

This clonotype turned up a few times. This sequence joins TRBV7-2 and TRBJ2-5, with TRBD2 matching 13 bases. The CDR3 has 15 residues. In germline, CDR1 is SGHTA, CDR2 FQGNSA. The V gene end was trimmed by 7 bases and the J gene end by 5 bases; junction bases not matched to a gene: 7. The CDR3 region is CASTFTSGGGETQYF. The DNA of the CDR3 is TGTGCCAGCACCTTTACTAGCGGGGGGGGTGAGACCCAGTACTTC.

This chain connects TRBV5-1 to TRBJ2-1; no reliable D call. Trimming pared 4 bases from V and 2 bases from J, leaving 13 bases between. CDR1 and CDR2 (germline): SGHRS, YFSETQ. The CDR3 extends over 15 amino acids. In DNA, the CDR3 is TGCGCCAGCAGCAGCAGGCTTAACGCCTACAATGAGCAGTTCTTC. Its translation is CASSSRLNAYNEQFF. Full variable domain (missing parts from reference TRBV5-1 and TRBJ2-1): KAGVTQTPRYLIKTRGQQVTLSCSPISGHRSVSWYQQTPGQGLQFLFEYFSETQRNKGNFPGRFSGRQFSNSRSEMNVSTLELGDSALYLCASSSRLNAYNEQFFGPGTRLTVL.

This clonotype has more than one count but fewer than ten. The V and J genes are TRBV7-2 and TRBJ2-5, with 8 bases that match TRBD1. TRBJ2-7 explains the end of the DNA better; the J call may be wrong. The germline CDR1 and CDR2 sequences are SGHTA and FQGNSA. The CDR3 spans 16 residues. The CDR3 is CASSLAFAGGAHEQYF. The CDR3 nucleotides are TGTGCCAGCAGCTTAGCTTTCGCAGGGGGCGCCCACGAGCAGTACTTC.

This clonotype was recorded at least ten times. The chain joins TRBV27 to TRBJ2-3; 7 bases line up with TRBD2. Germline-derived CDR1 and CDR2 are MNHEY and SMNVEV (reference sequence). The CDR3 runs to 15 residues. Germline trimming cut 5 bases from V and 0 bases from J; bases unmatched to any gene: 5. The CDR3 DNA reads as TGTGCCAGCAGTACGCGACTAGCCAGCACAGATACGCAGTATTTT. Protein sequence: CASSTRLASTDTQYF.

V and J are TRBV15 and TRBJ2-3; D gene unclear. Germline values: CDR1 LNHNV, CDR2 YYDKDF (reference sequence). CDR3 length equals 15 residues. Trimming removed 5 bases at V and 0 bases at J, with 12 bases between. The CDR3 region has the DNA TGTGCCACCAGCCCCGCGCAAGCTAGCACAGATACGCAGTATTTT. This sequence encodes CATSPAQASTDTQYF. The full variable domain, in which reference TRBV15 and TRBJ2-3 provide the parts outside the CDR3, is DAMVIQNPRYQVTQFGKPVTLSCSQTLNHNVMYWYQQKSSQAPKLLFHYYDKDFNNEADTPDNFQSRRPNTSFCFLDIRSPGLGDTAMYLCATSPAQASTDTQYFGPGTRLTVL.

This clonotype showed up just a few times. This chain uses TRBV5-1 with TRBJ2-1, with TRBD2 matching 10 bases. V was pared by 4 bases and J by 4 bases, with 8 bases of the junction left unmatched. The CDR3 is 16 residues long. Germline assignment: CDR1 SGHRS and CDR2 YFSETQ. The DNA of the CDR3 is TGCGCCAGCAGCGGGACTAGCGCGGCTGGGTACAATGAGCAGTTCTTC. Its protein product is CASSGTSAAGYNEQFF.

This chain uses TRBV30 with TRBJ2-4; no definite D call. CDR1 and CDR2 from the germline V gene are GTSNPN and SVGIG (reference sequence). Trimming pared 0 bases from V and 0 bases from J, leaving 3 bases between. CDR3 length equals 13 residues. This CDR3 reads CAWSVAAKNIQYF. The CDR3 DNA reads TGTGCCTGGAGTGTAGCAGCCAAAAACATTCAGTACTTC.

This clonotype was seen a single time. An end of the junction does not agree with germline; a read error may underlie this. This CDR3 reads CAGSHGQYNYGYTF. CDR3 coding DNA: TGTGCCGGCAGCCACGGACAGTACAACTATGGCTACACCTTC. This chain uses TRBV4-2 with TRBJ1-2; maybe TRBD1 (6 bases). CDR1 and CDR2 (germline): LGHNA, YNFKEQ. The CDR3 has 14 amino acids.

This clonotype turned up a few times. V usage is TRBV3-1 and J usage is TRBJ2-5, with 11 bases identical to TRBD2. The trim removed 0 bases at V and 3 bases at J, leaving 3 bases unmatched. The CDR3 is 16 amino acids. Germline lookup yields CDR1 LGHDT and CDR2 YNNKEL (reference sequence). The CDR3 DNA sequence: TGTGCCAGCAGCCAAGAGCTAGCGGGGGGCGAAGAGACCCAGTACTTC. Translating gives CASSQELAGGEETQYF.

Points on this clonotype: The junction departs from the called germline gene at one end, perhaps through a read error. The chain couples TRBV28 to TRBJ2-3, with 10 bases fitting TRBD1. From germline, CDR1 is MDHEN and CDR2 SYDVKM. This CDR3 contains 15 residues. The CDR3 sequence: CASSFGTGVTGTQYF. The CDR3 DNA is TGTGCCAGCAGTTTTGGGACAGGGGTCACAGGTACGCAGTATTTT.

This rearrangement joins TRBV3-1 to TRBJ1-1; D is possibly TRBD1 (5 bases). The CDR3 extends over 16 amino acids. The germline gives CDR1 LGHDT, CDR2 YNNKEL (reference sequence). Trimming took off 0 bases at V and 10 bases at J, with 21 bases between the two ends. The CDR3 region is CASSQEVAGRPRLAFF. In nucleotides, the CDR3 is TGTGCCAGCAGCCAAGAAGTCGCGGGACGGCCTCGGTTAGCTTTCTTT.

This clonotype was seen repeatedly, ten times or more. V is TRBV10-3 and J is TRBJ2-3; 7 bases align to TRBD2. This CDR3 is 15 amino acids long. Germline-derived CDR1 and CDR2 are ENHRY and SYGVKD. The V segment lost 3 bases and the J segment 2 bases; nucleotides outside the gene matches: 5. CDR3: CAISERGTNTDTQYF. The CDR3 DNA reads TGTGCCATCAGTGAACGGGGGACTAACACAGATACGCAGTATTTT.

This clonotype was seen a few times. The J gene is TRBJ2-1, the V gene TRBV3-1, with TRBD2 matching 7 bases. The V gene's germline CDR1 is LGHDT and CDR2 YNNKEL (reference sequence). This CDR3 is built from 15 residues. V lost 1 base to trimming and J lost 10 bases; unmatched junction nucleotides: 10. The CDR3 coding sequence is TGTGCCAGCAGCCAAGGTTCTCGGACTAGTGGCGAGCAGTTCTTC. Translating gives CASSQGSRTSGEQFF.

In its sample, this clonotype was seen a few times. The V and J genes are TRBV6-1 and TRBJ2-3, with 14 bases identical to TRBD2. Germline loops: CDR1 MNHNS, CDR2 SASEGT. Trimming took 6 bases from V and 2 from J; bases not matched to a gene: 7. The CDR3 totals 17 residues. The CDR3 sequence is CASRPTSGRVNTDTQYF. In nucleotides, the CDR3 is TGTGCCAGCAGGCCGACTAGCGGGAGGGTTAACACAGATACGCAGTATTTT.